A selection of T cell receptor beta chains follows, all from one sample in a study of long-term antiretroviral therapy in people with HIV. TCRdb's copy holds only in-frame clones and misses some; the assay was immunoSEQ multiplex PCR. There are about 24,000 clones in the sample; 81% occur only once, and roughly a sixth lies in the top ten. The sample was unsorted PBMCs, taken at the start of antiretroviral therapy, before treatment. The receptors originated from a young woman with HIV. The CDR3 runs from the conserved cysteine through the conserved F or W. The D gene is left open where the match is weak. Clone size is shown for a subset of rows, as once, few, many or a class of expanded clone.

>13|-|-|TRBJ1-3|TRBV2
CASLRDSGNTIYF
TGTGCCAGCCTCAGGGACTCTGGAAACACCATATATTTT
>13|-|-|TRBJ1-2|TRBV10-3
CAISEGSSYGYTF
TGTGCCATCAGTGAAGGGTCTTCCTATGGCTACACCTTC
>15|once|-|TRBJ2-5|TRBV5-1
CASSLGVRQQETQYF
TGCGCCAGCAGCTTGGGGGTAAGACAACAAGAGACCCAGTACTTC
>13|-|-|TRBJ1-5|TRBV11-2
CASSLQQGQPQHF
TGTGCCAGCAGCTTACAACAGGGTCAGCCCCAGCATTTT
>15|-|TRBD1|TRBJ1-1|TRBV27
CASSIVPGQGRGAFF
TGTGCCAGCAGTATCGTCCCGGGACAGGGCCGGGGCGCTTTCTTT
>14|-|TRBD1|TRBJ1-1|TRBV19
CASRLQGPNTEAFF
TGTGCCAGTAGGTTACAGGGGCCTAACACTGAAGCTTTCTTT
>18|medium-sized|-|TRBJ1-5|TRBV28
CASSLLVVVAGSNQPQHF
TGTGCCAGCAGTTTATTGGTAGTTGTGGCAGGTTCAAATCAGCCCCAGCATTTT
>15|few|-|TRBJ1-1|TRBV27
CASRPLNRDSTEAFF
TGTGCCAGCAGACCTCTCAACAGGGATAGCACTGAAGCTTTCTTT
>13|-|-|TRBJ1-2|TRBV28
CASSSPGAGGYTF
TGTGCCAGCAGTTCCCCGGGGGCTGGTGGCTACACCTTC
>14|-|-|TRBJ2-3|TRBV11-2
CASSFSGFLDTQYF
TGTGCCAGCAGCTTTTCCGGGTTCCTAGATACGCAGTATTTT
>15|-|TRBD2|TRBJ2-7|TRBV6-1
CASTQTGLAEYEQYF
TGTGCCAGCACCCAAACGGGACTAGCGGAGTACGAGCAGTACTTC
>14|-|-|TRBJ1-4|TRBV10-3
CAISEIGTNEKLFF
TGTGCCATCAGTGAGATCGGAACTAATGAAAAACTGTTTTTT
>14|few|-|TRBJ2-7|TRBV6-5
CASSYSQGSYEQYF
TGTGCCAGCAGTTACTCACAGGGTTCCTACGAGCAGTACTTC
>15|-|TRBD2|TRBJ2-5|TRBV6-5
CASSYSSGGQETQYF
TGTGCCAGCAGTTACTCTAGCGGGGGCCAAGAGACCCAGTACTTC
>16|-|TRBD1|TRBJ1-5|TRBV27
CASSLRPLGTDQPQHF
TGTGCCAGCAGTTTACGGCCCCTCGGGACAGATCAGCCCCAGCATTTT
>15|once|-|TRBJ2-7|TRBV7-9
CASSRAVASSYEQYF
TGTGCCAGCAGCCGAGCGGTGGCTAGTTCCTACGAGCAGTACTTC
>14|-|-|TRBJ1-5|TRBV2
CASSGQTSNQPQHF
TGTGCCAGCAGCGGACAGACAAGCAATCAGCCCCAGCATTTT
>12|-|-|TRBJ1-1|TRBV25-1
CASRGGETEAFF
TGTGCCAGCAGGGGAGGTGAAACTGAAGCTTTCTTT
>15|-|TRBD1|TRBJ1-4|TRBV7-9
CASSLSGQGYEKLFF
TGTGCCAGCAGCCTCTCGGGACAGGGGTATGAAAAACTGTTTTTT
>14|-|-|TRBJ1-3|TRBV21-1
CASSRDRSGNTIYF
TGTGCCAGCAGCCGGGACCGCTCTGGAAACACCATATATTTT
>12|-|-|TRBJ1-3|TRBV11-2
CASSGEGRTIYF
TGTGCCAGCAGCGGGGAGGGACGGACCATATATTTT
>15|-|-|TRBJ1-4|TRBV11-2
CASSLAPSRGEKLFF
TGTGCCAGCAGCTTAGCCCCTTCTCGGGGCGAAAAACTGTTTTTT
>12|-|-|TRBJ2-1|TRBV29-1
CSAPTEYNEQFF
TGCAGCGCCCCGACAGAGTACAATGAGCAGTTCTTC
>14|-|TRBD1|TRBJ2-7|TRBV27
CASSLGQGPYEQYF
TGTGCCAGCAGTTTAGGACAGGGGCCTTACGAGCAGTACTTC
>16|-|-|TRBJ1-1|TRBV27
CASSFGASGVDTEAFF
TGTGCCAGCAGTTTTGGGGCTTCGGGTGTGGACACTGAAGCTTTCTTT
>12|-|-|TRBJ2-7|TRBV10-3
CAISGQTYEQYF
TGTGCCATCAGTGGACAGACCTACGAGCAGTACTTC